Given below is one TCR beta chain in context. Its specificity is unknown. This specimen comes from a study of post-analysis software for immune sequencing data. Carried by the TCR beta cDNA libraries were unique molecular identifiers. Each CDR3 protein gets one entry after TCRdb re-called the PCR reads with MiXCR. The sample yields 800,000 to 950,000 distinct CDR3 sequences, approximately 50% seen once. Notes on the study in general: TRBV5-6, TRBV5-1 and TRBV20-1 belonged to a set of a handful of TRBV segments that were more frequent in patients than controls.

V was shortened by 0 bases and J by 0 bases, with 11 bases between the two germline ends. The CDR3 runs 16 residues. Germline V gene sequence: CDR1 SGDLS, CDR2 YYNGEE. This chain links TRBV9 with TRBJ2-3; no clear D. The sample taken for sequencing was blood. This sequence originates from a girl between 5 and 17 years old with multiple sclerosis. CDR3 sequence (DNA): TGTGCCAGCAGCGTAGGTGCTTTTATAAGCACAGATACGCAGTATTTT. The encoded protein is CASSVGAFISTDTQYF. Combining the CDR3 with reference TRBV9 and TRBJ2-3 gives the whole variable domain DSGVTQTPKHLITATGQRVTLRCSPRSGDLSVYWYQQSLDQGLQFLIQYYNGEERAKGNILERFSAQQFPDLHSELNLSSLELGDSALYFCASSVGAFISTDTQYFGPGTRLTVL.